The rows below give T cell receptor beta chains drawn from one sample of a study of T cells expressing NK-cell markers. One entry per CDR3 protein, without DNA, is what TCRdb gives after re-calling the 5' RACE reads. The table gives roughly 180,000 distinct CDR3 sequences; the top ten clones make up less than 20% of it. Sample: blood T cells: a sorted CD56 or NKG2C T cell subset, CD4+ or CD8+ T cells, or bulk PBMC T cells (not recorded which). The receptors originated from a woman aged 18-69 years in good health. The CDR3 runs from the conserved cysteine through the conserved F or W. The order of the fields is J gene, V gene, CDR3 protein.

>TRBJ2-1|TRBV29-1
CSVVSREGYNEQFF
>TRBJ2-1|TRBV20-1
CSASTAGGRYEQFF
>TRBJ2-3|TRBV24-1
CATSDGSGQGTDTQYF
>TRBJ1-5|TRBV7-8
CASSPAGGANNQPQHF
>TRBJ2-1|TRBV7-2
CASSLFVVDNEQFF
>TRBJ1-1|TRBV3-1
CASSLTGALMNTEAFF
>TRBJ2-2|TRBV2
CASRDRASGELFF
>TRBJ2-1|TRBV18
CASSPLEVQGTEQFF
>TRBJ2-7|TRBV5-6
CASRSRGQPTPYEQYF
>TRBJ1-5|TRBV18
CASSPQGYGNQPQHF
>TRBJ2-7|TRBV2
CASTGTSNGEQYF
>TRBJ2-5|TRBV7-2
CASSTGTHQETQYF
>TRBJ2-7|TRBV2
CASSDVSGGISYEQYF
>TRBJ2-2|TRBV5-1
CASSLAGGGDTGELFF
>TRBJ2-1|TRBV27
CASSRGGARNEQFF
>TRBJ1-5|TRBV7-2
CASSSGRRQPQHF
>TRBJ1-1|TRBV7-2
CASSLRAGGNTEAFF
>TRBJ2-1|TRBV25-1
CASVFPSSGGANEQFF
>TRBJ2-1|TRBV7-9
CASSKLGSLNEQFF
>TRBJ1-4|TRBV5-1
CASSLGDRQGNEKLFF
>TRBJ1-1|TRBV24-1
CATSDLEGNTEAFF
>TRBJ2-5|TRBV10-3
CAISDRQADGAEETQYF
>TRBJ1-1|TRBV5-1
CASSLAPPPGGTEAFF
>TRBJ1-1|TRBV2
CASRQQFDGAEAFF
>TRBJ2-2|TRBV12-3/TRBV12-4
CASSRRRGGSPARGELFF
>TRBJ1-1|TRBV7-9
CASSAGVRVGAFF
>TRBJ2-3|TRBV28
CASSPPPIAGPDTQYF
>TRBJ2-3|TRBV11-2
CASSQSWASGTDTQYF
>TRBJ1-5|TRBV20-1
CSVKDGTSNQPQHF
>TRBJ2-3|TRBV4-2
CASSQETTTSTDTQYF
>TRBJ2-2|TRBV24-1
CATGTLTGELFF
>TRBJ2-1|TRBV25-1
CASSGRTGELNEQFF
>TRBJ2-5|TRBV5-1
CASSGGDVEETQYF
>TRBJ2-3|TRBV5-1
CASSLARGGAGTDTQYF
>TRBJ2-2|TRBV20-1
CSARGRGNTGELFF
>TRBJ2-1|TRBV2
CASTGLAGGYEQFF
>TRBJ2-5|TRBV25-1
CASGTSGFKETQYF
>TRBJ1-1|TRBV5-1
CASSLELRAGNTEAFF
>TRBJ1-3|TRBV7-9
CASSVTGGRGNTIYF
>TRBJ2-2|TRBV6-1
CAARGPAGSKTGELFF
>TRBJ2-3|TRBV29-1
CSVGPLKGLAGGLGDTQYF
>TRBJ2-1|TRBV4-1
CASSQGRPGQGANNEQFF
>TRBJ1-2|TRBV11-2
CASSSGAYGYTF
>TRBJ2-5|TRBV7-9
CASPRAGVQETQYF
>TRBJ2-3|TRBV5-4
CASSTGGPRTDTQYF
>TRBJ2-7|TRBV7-9
CASSLDRQIYEQYF
>TRBJ2-2|TRBV9
CASTPGQGFAGELFF
>TRBJ2-1|TRBV12-3/TRBV12-4
CASSPSRRDNEQFF
>TRBJ2-7|TRBV6-1
CAGGTVYEQYF
>TRBJ2-5|TRBV5-1
CASSSGGTRETQYF